Following are 2 T cell receptor beta chains from one sample sequenced in a study of control samples from healthy donors and cancer patients (TCRdb year 2020). Library construction relied on the immunoSEQ multiplex PCR assay. Drawn from immuneACCESS, this table holds only the in-frame rearrangements with V and J called that TCRdb kept. Clones are partly lost; checked studies trace under half to an unresolved V gene and leave the rest unexplained. Here the sample has 150,000 to 200,000 clones; roughly 92% occur a single time. Clones ranked in the top ten supply more than 1.1% of the sample. What was sequenced was blood. All receptors come from a woman aged 18-35 years in good health.

Remarks on this clone: Distinct nucleotide sequences in the sample also encode this CDR3. This rearrangement joins TRBV3-1 (or the pseudogene TRBV3-2) to TRBJ2-3; tentatively, D is TRBD2 (6 bases). Trimming stripped 1 base from V and 4 bases from J, with 6 bases between. CDR1 is LGHDT, CDR2 YNNKEL, per germline (reference sequence). The CDR3 is 13 amino acids. CDR3: CASSQGGADTQYF. The CDR3 DNA sequence: TGTGCCAGCAGCCAAGGGGGGGCAGATACGCAGTATTTT.

V and J are TRBV2 and TRBJ2-1, with D perhaps matching TRBD1 (7 bases). The V gene's germline CDR1 is SNHLY and CDR2 FYNNEI. This CDR3 region has 15 residues. V lost 5 bases and J lost 4, with 15 bases in between. The CDR3 region has the DNA TGTGCCAGCAGTCGCAGGGGGGAACCTTACAATGAGCAGTTCTTC. Translated, it gives CASSRRGEPYNEQFF. Drawing the rest from reference TRBV2 and TRBJ2-1, the complete variable domain is EPEVTQTPSHQVTQMGQEVILRCVPISNHLYFYWYRQILGQKVEFLVSFYNNEISEKSEIFDDQFSVERPDGSNFTLKIRSTKLEDSAMYFCASSRRGEPYNEQFFGPGTRLTVL.